This T cell receptor (beta chain) was profiled in a study of CD8 T cells in Susac syndrome. Study observations and caveats: That the number of individuals in its TCR sequencing and HLA analysis was relatively small was acknowledged by the study.

The CDR3 covers 14 residues. Germline CDR1 reads LGHDT; CDR2 reads YNNKEL (reference sequence). V shed 4 bases and J shed 2 bases, with 12 bases lying between them. With regard to this clonotype: Its antigen remains unknown.

Reverse transcription of roughly 0.5 to 1 ug RNA was carried out with random hexamers. Multiplex immunoSEQ PCR targeted 54 Vbeta and 13 Jbeta TCR beta segments. TCRdb independently ran MiXCR on the immunoSEQ multiplex PCR reads; one entry per CDR3 protein. The sample carries approximately 200,000 distinct CDR3 sequences, 85% to 95% recorded once. The sequencing input was CD4+ T cells from PBMCs. This chain uses TRBV3-1 with TRBJ2-7, with D maybe TRBD1 (6 bases). The receptor was derived from a human donor with multiple sclerosis. The CDR3 sequence is CASSPRDNTYEQYF. CDR3 DNA: TGTGCCAGCAGCCCCCGGGACAATACCTACGAGCAGTACTTC.